Following are 24 T cell receptor beta chains from one sample sequenced in a study of long-term antiretroviral therapy in people with HIV. Survey-level resolution applied to immunoSEQ assay v3.0. Method: immunoSEQ multiplex PCR; TCRdb's copy keeps in-frame clones and lacks some. The sample consists of tens of thousands of clones, about 86% of them appearing once. The specimen was unsorted PBMCs, collected around 4.6 years after starting antiretroviral therapy. All receptors come from a young man with HIV.

The chain uses TRBV10-3 and TRBJ1-2; 12 positions match TRBD1. After removal of 8 bases from V and 8 bases from J, the junction contained 3 bases not matched to a gene. Germline CDR1 reads ENHRY; CDR2 reads SYGVKD. The CDR3 covers 12 residues. The chain's CDR3 is CAIGDRGQGYTF. The CDR3, as DNA: TGTGCCATCGGGGACAGGGGGCAAGGCTACACCTTC.

The chain links TRBV2 to TRBJ1-4; TRBD1 matches at 7 bases. Germline V gives CDR1 SNHLY, CDR2 FYNNEI. The CDR3 totals 16 residues. V shed 6 bases and J 5 bases; nucleotides not matched to a gene: 12. CDR3 nucleotides: TGTGCCAGCAGATCCTCAGGGGGGGGTTCAAATGAAAAACTGTTTTTT. It translates to CASRSSGGGSNEKLFF.

The rearrangement uses TRBV10-3 and TRBJ1-1; the D gene is possibly TRBD1 (5 bases). Trimming stripped 4 bases from V and 1 base from J, with 10 bases between. The CDR3 covers 14 residues. Germline V gives CDR1 ENHRY, CDR2 SYGVKD. The CDR3 sequence is CAISGPGGNTEAFF. CDR3 nucleotides: TGTGCCATCAGTGGGCCTGGGGGGAACACTGAAGCTTTCTTT.

The chain is built from TRBV5-8 and TRBJ2-3; perhaps D is TRBD1 or TRBD2 (5 bases each). In germline, CDR1 is SGHTS, CDR2 YDEGEE. The CDR3 extends over 15 amino acids. Between the trimmed V and J ends, which lost 5 bases and 0 bases, there was a span of 13 bases. DNA of the CDR3: TGTGCCAGCAGGAGGGGTCCCCCTAGCACAGATACGCAGTATTTT. It is translated as CASRRGPPSTDTQYF. Based on the CDR3 plus reference TRBV5-8 and TRBJ2-3, the full variable domain is EAGVTQSPTHLIKTRGQQATLRCSPISGHTSVYWYQQALGLGLQFLLWYDEGEERNRGNFPPRFSGRQFPNYSSELNVNALELEDSALYLCASRRGPPSTDTQYFGPGTRLTVL.

The genes are TRBV19 and TRBJ1-6; 11 bases map to TRBD1. V lost 7 bases to trimming and J lost 9 bases; unmatched junction nucleotides: 2. Germline values: CDR1 LNHDA, CDR2 SQIVND (reference sequence). This CDR3 spans 13 amino acids. CDR3 coding DNA: TGTGCCAGTACGGGACAGGGGGTTTCACCCCTCCACTTT. Its translation is CASTGQGVSPLHF.

The table lists this clone with a few counts. This chain links TRBV4-1 with TRBJ1-4, with 7 bases aligning to TRBD1. The CDR3 is 15 amino acids. The V gene end was trimmed by 3 bases and the J gene end by 8 bases; junction bases not matched to a gene: 9. Per germline, CDR1 MGHRA and CDR2 YSYEKL. The CDR3 bases are TGCGCCAGCAGCCAGTTACAGGGGAGTACAGAAAAACTGTTTTTT. It encodes CASSQLQGSTEKLFF.

The genes are TRBV6-5 and TRBJ1-3; D call uncertain. CDR1 and CDR2 (germline): MNHEY, SVGAGI. There are 11 residues in the CDR3. The V and J ends lost 6 bases and 4 bases respectively, with 4 bases between them. The CDR3 loop reads CASRVGNTIYF. CDR3 coding DNA: TGTGCCAGCAGAGTCGGAAACACCATATATTTT.

CDR3 bases: TGTGCCAGCAGCATGACTAGCGGGACGCCGGGAGAGCAGTACTTC. Translated, it gives CASSMTSGTPGEQYF. This chain links TRBV7-9 with TRBJ2-7; 11 nucleotides align to TRBD2. Germline lookup yields CDR1 SEHNR and CDR2 FQNEAQ (reference sequence). The CDR3 is 15 amino acids. With 5 bases clipped from V and 7 bases from J, the junction kept 10 bases outside the gene matches.

The CDR3 region has the DNA TGTGCCAGCTCACCCACCGGACAATGGAACACCGGGGAGCTGTTTTTT. This gives the protein CASSPTGQWNTGELFF. The V call is TRBV18, the J call TRBJ2-2; a possible D gene is TRBD1 (5 bases). The V and J ends lost 3 bases and 1 base respectively, with 12 bases between them. There are 16 residues in the CDR3. Germline V CDR1 and CDR2: KGHSH, LQKENI.

V usage is TRBV4-3 and J usage is TRBJ2-3; D not resolved. The ends were cut back, 0 bases at V and 0 bases at J, with 10 bases in the middle. This CDR3 contains 16 residues. Germline V lookup: CDR1 LGHNA, CDR2 YSLEER. The CDR3 DNA follows: TGCGCCAGCAGCCAAGACGGCCCGCGTAGCACAGATACGCAGTATTTT. Its protein is CASSQDGPRSTDTQYF.

This chain links TRBV9 with TRBJ2-1; D may be TRBD1 (5 bases). Trimming removed 0 bases from V and 6 bases from J, with 13 bases in between. Germline V gene lookup returns CDR1 SGDLS and CDR2 YYNGEE. The CDR3 sequence is 15 residues long. CDR3 protein: CASSVVGLSGNEQFF. DNA of the CDR3: TGTGCCAGCAGCGTAGTGGGGCTATCGGGCAATGAGCAGTTCTTC.

The rearrangement links TRBV5-1 to TRBJ1-1; 9 nucleotides match TRBD1. The CDR3 is made up of 14 amino acids. The germline CDR1 and CDR2 sequences are SGHRS and YFSETQ. J was trimmed by 5 bases and V by 4 bases; bases with no gene match: 6. In nucleotides, the CDR3 is TGCGCCAGCAGCCCGACAGGGGGAAGAACTGAAGCTTTCTTT. It specifies CASSPTGGRTEAFF.

This chain joins TRBV11-2 and TRBJ2-1; TRBD1 is a possible D gene (5 bases). The V and J ends lost 2 bases and 6 bases respectively, with 20 bases between them. Germline-derived CDR1 and CDR2 are SGHAT and FQNNGV. The CDR3 consists of 17 residues. CDR3 sequence reads: CASSLFSTVSPRNEQFF. Here the CDR3 DNA reads TGTGCCAGCAGCTTATTCTCGACAGTCTCCCCGCGCAATGAGCAGTTCTTC.

V usage is TRBV5-1 and J usage is TRBJ2-1; D is unresolved. The CDR3 spans 17 residues. The germline CDR1 and CDR2 sequences are SGHRS and YFSETQ. V was cut by 0 bases and J by 0 bases, with 13 bases left in between. The CDR3 sequence is CASSLEPSPSSYNEQFF. The CDR3 DNA sequence: TGCGCCAGCAGCTTGGAGCCCTCTCCTAGCTCCTACAATGAGCAGTTCTTC.

The V gene is TRBV5-6, the J gene TRBJ2-1; no clear D. Germline CDR1 reads SGHDT; CDR2 reads YYEEEE. V dropped 2 bases and J dropped 6 bases, with 21 bases sitting between them. CDR3 size: 17 residues. In DNA form, the CDR3 reads TGTGCCAGCAGCTTCAGTCCTCTGCCTGTAGCACCCAATGAGCAGTTCTTC. Translating it yields CASSFSPLPVAPNEQFF.

This clone has only a few counts. V is TRBV7-6 and J is TRBJ2-7, with a tentative D call TRBD1 (6 bases). The CDR3 totals 17 residues. Trimming took off 0 bases at V and 0 bases at J, with 15 bases between the two ends. CDR1 is SGHVS, CDR2 FNYEAQ, per germline. The CDR3 nucleotides read TGTGCCAGCAGCTTAGCGCCCCCAGGGGCGCTCTCCTACGAGCAGTACTTC. Translated: CASSLAPPGALSYEQYF.

A single count supports this clone. The J gene is TRBJ2-1, the V gene TRBV6-4; D possibly corresponds to TRBD2 (6 bases). The germline CDR1 and CDR2 sequences are MRHNA and SNTAGT. Deletions cut 6 bases from V and 10 bases from J, with 22 bases between. The CDR3 runs 15 residues. DNA of the CDR3: TGTGCCAGCAGGAAGGAAAATGGGCTTCGGGGGGAGCAGTTCTTC. Translating gives CASRKENGLRGEQFF.

The CDR3 DNA follows: TGTGCCAGCAGTCACGCCGGGACTAAAAACACCGGGGAGCTGTTTTTT. Translated, it gives CASSHAGTKNTGELFF. V and J are TRBV9 and TRBJ2-2, with 7 bases identical to TRBD2. The germline V gene has CDR1 SGDLS and CDR2 YYNGEE. With 5 bases clipped from V and 2 bases from J, the junction kept 9 bases outside the gene matches. The CDR3 loop spans 16 amino acids.

The rearrangement joins TRBV30 to TRBJ2-2; 8 bases map to TRBD2. Unmatched junction bases numbered 7, after V lost 1 base and J lost 6 bases. Germline V CDR1 and CDR2: GTSNPN, SVGIG (reference sequence). This CDR3 region has 15 residues. Written as DNA, the CDR3 is TGTGCCTGGAGTGCCGGGGGGGAGGGAGCCGGGGAGCTGTTTTTT. Amino acid sequence: CAWSAGGEGAGELFF.

J is TRBJ1-1 and V is TRBV19; 8 nucleotides agree with TRBD1. Germline-derived CDR1 and CDR2 are LNHDA and SQIVND (reference sequence). The CDR3 extends over 14 amino acids. V gave up 5 bases and J gave up 6 bases; unmatched junction bases: 8. The CDR3 coding sequence is TGTGCCAGTAGTTTCAGGGGGCGCGCGGCTGAAGCTTTCTTT. Translation: CASSFRGRAAEAFF.

V usage is TRBV4-3 and J usage is TRBJ2-3, with 11 bases identical to TRBD2. Germline V gives CDR1 LGHNA, CDR2 YSLEER. The CDR3 runs to 17 residues. Unmatched junction bases numbered 9, after V lost 3 bases and J lost 4 bases. This chain's CDR3 is CASSHGTSGTSSDTQYF. The DNA of the CDR3 is TGCGCCAGCAGCCATGGGACTAGCGGAACCTCATCAGATACGCAGTATTTT.

The chain carries TRBV9 and TRBJ2-5; D call uncertain. Trimming removed 0 bases at V and 1 base at J, with 4 bases between. In germline, CDR1 is SGDLS, CDR2 YYNGEE. The CDR3 loop spans 13 amino acids. In DNA, the CDR3 is TGTGCCAGCAGCGTAGGGGGCCAAGAGACCCAGTACTTC. This gives the protein CASSVGGQETQYF.

The chain uses TRBV6-6 and TRBJ1-2; possibly TRBD1 for D (5 bases). CDR1 MNHNY and CDR2 SVGAGI come from the germline V gene (reference sequence). The CDR3 is made up of 12 amino acids. V was shortened by 5 bases and J by 7 bases, with 11 bases between the two germline ends. CDR3 loop: CASSTGVRGYTF. The DNA for the CDR3 is TGTGCCAGCAGTACGGGGGTTCGTGGCTACACCTTC.

This clone was observed once. The chain joins TRBV5-1 to TRBJ1-1; D is possibly TRBD1 (5 bases). The germline V and J ends were trimmed by 2 bases and 2 bases, with 10 bases remaining between them. Germline V lookup: CDR1 SGHRS, CDR2 YFSETQ. The CDR3 extends over 14 amino acids. The CDR3 DNA reads as TGCGCCAGCAGCTTTGTGGGGGACAACACTGAAGCTTTCTTT. Protein: CASSFVGDNTEAFF.